This T cell receptor beta chain was captured by sequencing in a study of T cell responses to AZD1222 COVID-19 vaccine. Study results and limitations: Among vaccine-associated CD4 TCRs, coverage spanned spike, with dominance at 160-218 and 743-854. White British ancestry dominated among donors, who included more females, and clonal diversity was possibly underestimated.

Of note for this clone: Its antigen is currently unknown.

CDR1 is MGHRA and CDR2 is YSYEKL in the germline V gene. The CDR3 is 15 amino acids. J gave up 1 base and V 3 bases, and 6 bases lay outside the gene matches. Sequencing was performed with immunoSEQ multiplex PCR; in TCRdb, only in-frame clones are kept and a portion is missing. This table holds approximately 170,000 clones, 75% to 95% found once. The clonotype was recovered from an adult in good health. The V call is TRBV4-1, the J call TRBJ2-7, with 7 bases lining up with TRBD2. The sample in question was peripheral blood, obtained on day 0 of AZD1222 vaccination. Here the CDR3 reads CASSHGREGSYEQYF. The CDR3 DNA follows: TGCGCCAGCAGCCATGGGAGGGAAGGGTCCTACGAGCAGTACTTC.